These T cell receptor beta chains were read from a single sample in a study of cytomegalovirus exposure and HLA in healthy donors. Produced via immunoSEQ multiplex PCR; TCRdb's table is partial and in-frame only. Here the sample table reports 29,000 or so clones. Sequencing input: PBMCs. These receptors were taken from a man aged 25 to 40 in good health and CMV-seronegative. Both conserved end residues are part of each CDR3. A D gene is named only where the DNA matches it firmly.

TRBJ2-7 TRBD2 TRBV28 TGTGCCAGCAGCCCTACCCTCGCAACTAGCGGGGCACAGTACTTC CASSPTLATSGAQYF
TRBJ2-1 TRBD1 TRBV5-6 TGTGCCAGCAGCTTGGTAGGGACAGGGGGCTACAATGAGCAGTTCTTC CASSLVGTGGYNEQFF
TRBJ2-5 TRBD2 TRBV4-1 TGCGCCAGCAGCCAAGGGGCGGGAGGGAGCGAAGAGACCCAGTACTTC CASSQGAGGSEETQYF
TRBJ2-1 TRBD2 TRBV7-2 TGTGCCAGCAGCGGCGGACTAGCGGCGACTTACAATGAGCAGTTCTTC CASSGGLAATYNEQFF
TRBJ2-1 - TRBV9 TGTGCCAGCAGCGTAGACAGGGTGGGGGCAAGTGAGCAGTTCTTC CASSVDRVGASEQFF
TRBJ1-1 TRBD1 TRBV5-1 TGCGCCAGCAGCTTTGGGACAGGGAACATGAACACTGAAGCTTTCTTT CASSFGTGNMNTEAFF
TRBJ2-3 TRBD2 TRBV5-6 TGTGCCAGCAGCTGCCCCGAGGGCGGGAGGACGTGCACAGATACGCAGTATTTT CASSCPEGGRTCTDTQYF
TRBJ2-3 - TRBV11-2 TGTGCCAGCAGCTTAGATCACCTCGCAGGGCAGTATTTT CASSLDHLAGQYF
TRBJ2-1 TRBD2 TRBV7-9 TGTGCCAGCAGCCGTGGACTAGCCCCCGACAATGAGCAGTTCTTC CASSRGLAPDNEQFF
TRBJ2-7 - TRBV5-1 TGCGCCAGCAGCCTCGGGACATCCCCCTACGAGCAGTACTTC CASSLGTSPYEQYF
TRBJ2-5 - TRBV7-9 TGTGCCAGCAGCTTAGGTCCAGGGGCCTCACAAGAGACCCAGTACTTC CASSLGPGASQETQYF
TRBJ2-7 TRBD2 TRBV10-2 TGCGCCAGCAGAAGGACTAGCGGGAGCTCCTACGAGCAGTACTTC CASRRTSGSSYEQYF
TRBJ2-1 TRBD1 TRBV13 TGTGCCAGCAGCACCGGACAGGGGTGGCACAATGAGCAGTTCTTC CASSTGQGWHNEQFF